The 11 T cell receptor beta chains reported below all come from one sample, sequenced in a study of blood T cell repertoires in COVID-19. The data were produced by immunoSEQ multiplex PCR, yet TCRdb's version contains in-frame clones alone and is incomplete. The sample lists roughly 95,000 clones; approximately 82% were seen once. Sequencing used peripheral blood. The receptors here all came from a man aged 50-60 years with active or convalescent COVID-19.

The chain links TRBV5-6 to TRBJ2-2; a possible D gene is TRBD2 (5 bases). V was clipped by 3 bases and J by 6 bases, with 12 bases between them. The germline V gene has CDR1 SGHDT and CDR2 YYEEEE. The CDR3 has 14 amino acids. The CDR3 DNA reads TGTGCCAGCAGCTACGGGAACCCGCCCGGGGAGCTGTTTTTT. Its translation: CASSYGNPPGELFF.

The chain links TRBV5-4 to TRBJ2-1, with TRBD2 as a possible D gene (6 bases). V shed 4 bases and J shed 4 bases, with 18 bases lying between them. Germline CDR1 SGHNT, CDR2 YYREEE (reference sequence). The CDR3 covers 16 residues. CDR3 sequence reads: CASSAGTGLNYNEQFF. CDR3 DNA sequence: TGTGCCAGCAGCGCAGGAACGGGACTCAATTACAATGAGCAGTTCTTC.

This clone has more than one count but fewer than ten. The chain joins TRBV14 to TRBJ1-6, with D possibly matching TRBD1 (6 bases). Germline lookup yields CDR1 SGHDN and CDR2 FVKESK. This CDR3 has 16 amino acids. Between the trimmed V and J ends, which lost 4 bases and 4 bases, there was a span of 14 bases. The CDR3 sequence is CASSRQGRGYNSPLHF. The CDR3 coding sequence is TGTGCCAGCAGCCGCCAGGGGAGGGGTTATAATTCACCCCTCCACTTT.

This clone was observed a few times. V usage is TRBV3-1 (or the pseudogene TRBV3-2) and J usage is TRBJ2-6; D not certain. Germline V gives CDR1 LGHDT, CDR2 YNNKEL (reference sequence). V lost 5 bases to trimming and J lost 2 bases, with 10 bases between them. This CDR3 comprises 15 residues. CDR3 in amino acids: CASSVRLTGANVLTF. The CDR3 DNA reads as TGTGCCAGCAGCGTCCGTCTAACTGGGGCCAACGTCCTGACTTTC.

The gene calls are TRBV11-3 and TRBJ2-3; 8 bases align to TRBD1. Germline V lookup: CDR1 SGHNT, CDR2 YENEEA. V dropped 5 bases and J dropped 1; count of bases not matched to a gene: 5. CDR3 length: 15 amino acids. CDR3 nucleotides: TGTGCCAGCAGCCAGACAGGGGTAGGCACAGATACGCAGTATTTT. Encoded protein: CASSQTGVGTDTQYF. The complete variable domain, with remaining parts taken from reference TRBV11-3 and TRBJ2-3, reads EAGVVQSPRYKIIEKKQPVAFWCNPISGHNTLYWYLQNLGQGPELLIRYENEEAVDDSQLPKDRFSAERLKGVDSTLKIQPAELGDSAVYLCASSQTGVGTDTQYFGPGTRLTVL.

The gene calls are TRBV10-3 and TRBJ1-5, with 8 nucleotides matching TRBD1. The CDR3 extends over 14 amino acids. Losses at the gene ends were 10 bases for V and 4 bases for J; bases not matched to a gene: 9. Germline CDR1 is ENHRY and CDR2 is SYGVKD. The CDR3 DNA reads TGTGCCACGTCGACAGGGGATGGGAATCAGCCCCAGCATTTT. Its protein is CATSTGDGNQPQHF.

This rearrangement joins TRBV2 to TRBJ2-3, with 9 bases fitting TRBD2. The CDR3 length is 14 residues. Germline values: CDR1 SNHLY, CDR2 FYNNEI. J lost 0 bases, V lost 6 bases, and 1 base had no gene match. The CDR3 sequence: CASRGTSSTDTQYF. The CDR3, as DNA: TGTGCCAGCAGAGGGACTAGCAGCACAGATACGCAGTATTTT.

V usage is TRBV7-8 and J usage is TRBJ1-4, with D possibly TRBD1 on 6 matching bases. Trimming left V 2 bases short and J 4 bases short, with 11 bases between. The CDR3 is 15 amino acids. The germline V gene encodes CDR1 SGHVS and CDR2 FQNEAQ. The CDR3 bases are TGTGCCAGCAGCTTAAGGACAGTCAGTAATGAAAAACTGTTTTTT. This translates into CASSLRTVSNEKLFF.

CDR3 sequence: CASSATPGGEAFF. Here the CDR3 DNA reads TGTGCCAGCAGCGCCACTCCAGGGGGAGAAGCTTTCTTT. The chain couples TRBV11-3 to TRBJ1-1, with 7 bases matching TRBD1. The CDR3 is 13 amino acids. Germline-derived CDR1 and CDR2 are SGHNT and YENEEA. The ends lost 5 bases at V and 8 bases at J; junction bases unmatched: 8.

V gene TRBV4-1 combines with J gene TRBJ2-2, with 10 bases fitting TRBD2. There are 16 residues in the CDR3. With V trimmed by 4 bases and J by 4 bases, 6 bases remained unmatched. Germline CDR1 is MGHRA and CDR2 is YSYEKL. The CDR3 is CASSPTRLAGTGELFF. For the CDR3, the DNA is TGCGCCAGCAGCCCCACCAGACTAGCGGGCACCGGGGAGCTGTTTTTT.

The chain uses TRBV9 and TRBJ1-1; D gene ambiguous. V shed 0 bases and J shed 1 base, with 7 bases lying between them. Germline V gene data show CDR1 as SGDLS and CDR2 as YYNGEE. There are 14 residues in the CDR3. The DNA for the CDR3 is TGTGCCAGCAGCGTAGGTTCAGGGAACACTGAAGCTTTCTTT. This codes for CASSVGSGNTEAFF.